The 25 T cell receptor beta chains given below trace back to one sample, sequenced in a study of spatial heterogeneity in lung cancer. Regarding time point: sample taken at primary tumor resection. Each CDR3 protein gets one entry after TCRdb re-called the 5' RACE reads with MiXCR. The data hold about 44,000 distinct CDR3 sequences, with roughly an eighth observed a single time. This specimen consisted of PBMCs, obtained at surgery. The receptor source for this set is a male donor with early-stage non-small cell lung cancer.

This clonotype was counted a few times. The rearrangement uses TRBV7-2 and TRBJ1-2; no firm D call. Trimming took off 3 bases at V and 1 base at J, with 9 bases between the two ends. Per germline, CDR1 SGHTA and CDR2 FQGNSA. The CDR3 spans 14 residues. The chain's CDR3 is CASSFNSLNYGYTF. The CDR3 DNA sequence: TGTGCCAGCAGCTTCAACAGCCTTAACTATGGCTACACCTTC.

In this sample, this clonotype turned up many times. This chain links TRBV28 with TRBJ2-3; 9 bases agree with TRBD2. V lost 7 bases to trimming and J lost 5 bases; unmatched junction nucleotides: 16. This CDR3 has 17 residues. Germline V gene lookup returns CDR1 MDHEN and CDR2 SYDVKM. CDR3 sequence reads: CASTTPPAGGPGDTQYF. For the CDR3, the DNA is TGTGCCAGCACCACTCCCCCGGCGGGAGGGCCAGGAGATACGCAGTATTTT.

V and J are TRBV20-1 and TRBJ2-7; D is unresolved. The length of the CDR3 is 11 residues. Germline loops: CDR1 DFQATT, CDR2 SNEGSKA (reference sequence). Deletions cut 6 bases from V and 5 bases from J, with 11 bases between. CDR3 sequence (DNA): TGCAGTGCAACCGTTAGGGACGAGCAGTACTTC. Protein sequence: CSATVRDEQYF.

The chain links TRBV9 to TRBJ2-3; TRBD2 matches at 12 bases. Germline loops: CDR1 SGDLS, CDR2 YYNGEE. J gave up 3 bases and V 4 bases, and 12 bases lay outside the gene matches. The CDR3 contains 18 residues. CDR3 sequence reads: CASSSGLAGPQMTDTQYF. The CDR3 DNA reads TGTGCCAGCAGCTCCGGACTAGCGGGACCTCAGATGACAGATACGCAGTATTTT. Together with reference TRBV9 and TRBJ2-3, the CDR3 gives the full variable domain: DSGVTQTPKHLITATGQRVTLRCSPRSGDLSVYWYQQSLDQGLQFLIQYYNGEERAKGNILERFSAQQFPDLHSELNLSSLELGDSALYFCASSSGLAGPQMTDTQYFGPGTRLTVL.

This chain joins TRBV5-1 and TRBJ2-6; D ambiguous. Germline CDR1 is SGHRS and CDR2 is YFSETQ. The V end lost 4 bases, the J end lost 2 bases, and 4 bases lay between the germline ends. The CDR3 sequence is 13 residues long. For the CDR3, the DNA is TGCGCCAGCAGCCCCGCTGGGGCCAACGTCCTGACTTTC. Translating gives CASSPAGANVLTF.

The chain employs TRBV6-5 and TRBJ2-5; TRBD2 is a possible D gene (6 bases). The CDR3 has 15 residues. Germline V lookup: CDR1 MNHEY, CDR2 SVGAGI. Trimming shortened V by 0 bases and J by 7 bases, and 15 bases separated the two germline ends. CDR3 nucleotides: TGTGCCAGCAGTTACTCGACCGGTCAGGGAGGGACCCAGTACTTC. It yields the protein CASSYSTGQGGTQYF.

The CDR3 region has the DNA TGTGCCAGCAGTTACTCGGGCCACCAAGAGACCCAGTACTTC. Protein sequence: CASSYSGHQETQYF. The chain combines TRBV6-5 with TRBJ2-5; D unclear. V was shortened by 0 bases and J by 0 bases, with 5 bases between the two germline ends. Germline V gene data show CDR1 as MNHEY and CDR2 as SVGAGI. CDR3 length equals 14 residues.

Comment on this clonotype: Lacking the conserved final phenylalanine or tryptophan, this CDR3 likely reflects a read error. The CDR3 DNA is TGTGCCAGCAGTTTAATGGGACGCGAGCAGTACTCC. Translating gives CASSLMGREQYS. V gene TRBV27 combines with J gene TRBJ2-7; either TRBD1 or TRBD2 may fit D (5 bases each). Germline-derived CDR1 and CDR2 are MNHEY and SMNVEV (reference sequence). The CDR3 has 12 amino acids. The V gene lost 2 bases and the J gene lost 6 bases, with 8 bases spanning the gap.

Concerning this clonotype itself: Possible read error: a much larger clone is one base away. V usage is TRBV30 and J usage is TRBJ2-7; no clear D gene. Germline V gene lookup returns CDR1 GTSNPN and CDR2 SVGIG (reference sequence). There are 12 residues in the CDR3. Trimming stripped 5 bases from V and 0 bases from J, with 8 bases between. CDR3 nucleotides: TGTGCCTGGGGTGGTAGCTCCTACGAGCAGTACTTC. Translated: CAWGGSSYEQYF.

Ten or more counts support this clonotype. This chain joins TRBV10-3 and TRBJ2-2; TRBD1 matches at 9 bases. V lost 6 bases, J lost 4 bases, and 3 bases stayed unmatched. The CDR3 spans 14 residues. CDR1 is ENHRY, CDR2 SYGVKD, per germline. This CDR3 is CAIRGQGGTGELFF. DNA for the CDR3: TGTGCCATCAGGGGACAGGGCGGCACCGGGGAGCTGTTTTTT.

This chain connects TRBV27 to TRBJ2-3, with 9 bases identical to TRBD1. Germline V CDR1 and CDR2: MNHEY, SMNVEV (reference sequence). J was trimmed by 5 bases and V by 2 bases; bases with no gene match: 5. This CDR3 region has 15 residues. CDR3 nucleotide sequence: TGTGCCAGCAGTTTAGGGACAGGGATTGGAGATACGCAGTATTTT. This encodes CASSLGTGIGDTQYF.

The V gene is TRBV9, the J gene TRBJ2-5; TRBD1 might be the D (6 bases). This CDR3 contains 15 residues. V lost 3 bases and J 1 base, leaving 13 bases between the germline ends. Germline CDR1 SGDLS, CDR2 YYNGEE. Written as DNA, the CDR3 is TGTGCCAGCAGCGCATTCCGGGACATCCAAGAGACCCAGTACTTC. Its translation is CASSAFRDIQETQYF.

This chain joins TRBV7-2 and TRBJ1-2; unclear D gene. V lost 1 base to trimming and J lost 7 bases, with 10 bases between them. The CDR3 spans 13 residues. Germline-derived CDR1 and CDR2 are SGHTA and FQGNSA. DNA for the CDR3: TGTGCCAGCAGCTTAGATAAAGATGGTGGCTACACCTTC. Translating it yields CASSLDKDGGYTF.

The chain recombines TRBV19 with TRBJ1-5; a weak D match, TRBD1 (6 bases). The CDR3 contains 14 residues. Trimming left V 7 bases short and J 3 bases short, with 13 bases between. The germline V gene encodes CDR1 LNHDA and CDR2 SQIVND (reference sequence). The CDR3 protein is CASIEQGHNQPQHF. In DNA form, the CDR3 reads TGTGCCAGTATCGAACAGGGCCACAATCAGCCCCAGCATTTT.

This chain links TRBV7-3 with TRBJ1-1; 9 nucleotides line up with TRBD1. Germline trimming cut 3 bases from V and 5 bases from J; bases unmatched to any gene: 4. Germline CDR1 reads SGHTA; CDR2 reads FQGTGA. CDR3 length: 14 amino acids. Written as DNA, the CDR3 is TGTGCCAGCAGCTTGGATGGACAGGGGACTGAAGCTTTCTTT. It translates to CASSLDGQGTEAFF.

This clonotype showed up just a few times. J is TRBJ2-5 and V is TRBV7-2, with D perhaps matching TRBD1 or TRBD2 (5 bases each). Germline V gene lookup returns CDR1 SGHTA and CDR2 FQGNSA. V shed 2 bases and J shed 5 bases, with 18 bases lying between them. The CDR3 is 16 residues long. The CDR3 bases are TGTGCCAGCAGCTTAAAGGGACCACACCTCGAGGAGACCCAGTACTTC. The encoded protein is CASSLKGPHLEETQYF.

This clonotype turned up a few times. The J gene is TRBJ2-7, the V gene TRBV4-2; 9 bases are shared with TRBD1. CDR3 length: 16 residues. V lost 4 bases and J lost 3; bases outside the gene matches: 10. Germline assignment: CDR1 LGHNA and CDR2 YNFKEQ. The CDR3 reads CASSPADRGFLYEQYF. In DNA form, the CDR3 reads TGTGCCAGCAGCCCGGCGGACAGGGGTTTTCTCTACGAGCAGTACTTC.

This clonotype was seen only a few times. The chain is built from TRBV28 and TRBJ1-1; possible D gene TRBD1, 5 bases. V lost 3 bases and J lost 1, with 21 bases in between. The germline V gene has CDR1 MDHEN and CDR2 SYDVKM. The length of the CDR3 is 18 residues. CDR3 amino acids: CASSFLLGGISRNTEAFF. In DNA form, the CDR3 reads TGTGCCAGCAGTTTCCTTTTGGGGGGAATAAGTCGGAACACTGAAGCTTTCTTT.

Many counts were recorded for this clonotype. V usage is TRBV7-2 and J usage is TRBJ1-4, with unresolved D. This CDR3 comprises 15 residues. Germline V gives CDR1 SGHTA, CDR2 FQGNSA. V lost 1 base and J lost 4, with 10 bases in between. The CDR3 loop reads CASSLGAGDNEKLFF. The CDR3 DNA reads TGTGCCAGCAGCTTAGGGGCAGGAGATAATGAAAAACTGTTTTTT.

The table lists this clonotype with many counts. The chain joins TRBV5-6 to TRBJ2-2; the match to TRBD1 covers 9 bases. J was trimmed by 7 bases and V by 1 base; bases with no gene match: 11. This CDR3 comprises 17 residues. Germline V gene sequence: CDR1 SGHDT, CDR2 YYEEEE. Here the CDR3 DNA reads TGTGCCAGCAGCTTGAGTCACGGACAGGGGTACGGCGGGGAGCTGTTTTTT. It codes for CASSLSHGQGYGGELFF.

This clonotype was recorded a few times. This rearrangement joins TRBV12-3 or TRBV12-4 to TRBJ2-2; D is perhaps TRBD1 (5 bases). The CDR3 has 13 amino acids. Deletions cut 4 bases from V and 5 bases from J, with 8 bases between. This CDR3 reads CASSSQETGELFF. DNA of the CDR3: TGTGCCAGCAGTTCACAGGAAACCGGGGAGCTGTTTTTT.

This chain joins TRBV4-2 and TRBJ2-6; tentative D call: TRBD1 (5 bases). V lost 6 bases and J lost 1, with 7 bases in between. The CDR3 extends over 14 amino acids. The germline gives CDR1 LGHNA, CDR2 YNFKEQ. This chain's CDR3 is CASRGDSGANVLTF. CDR3 DNA sequence: TGTGCCAGCAGAGGGGATTCTGGGGCCAACGTCCTGACTTTC.

This clonotype was found many times. The V and J genes are TRBV10-3 and TRBJ2-2; 9 bases match TRBD1. Germline CDR1 and CDR2: ENHRY and SYGVKD. The CDR3 is 16 residues long. J was trimmed by 1 base and V by 6 bases; bases with no gene match: 6. CDR3 nucleotide sequence: TGTGCCATCAGACCCGGGACAGGGAAGAACACCGGGGAGCTGTTTTTT. It specifies CAIRPGTGKNTGELFF.

The sample holds a few counts of this clonotype. The genes are TRBV5-1 and TRBJ2-2, with TRBD1 matching over 7 bases. CDR1 and CDR2 from the germline V gene are SGHRS and YFSETQ. The trim removed 1 base at V and 4 bases at J, leaving 4 bases unmatched. This CDR3 contains 15 residues. The CDR3 region has the DNA TGCGCCAGCAGCTTGAACAGGGGTTCCACCGGGGAGCTGTTTTTT. The encoded protein is CASSLNRGSTGELFF.

The CDR3 sequence: CASSQDAFGTGYADTGELFF. Written as DNA, the CDR3 is TGTGCCAGCAGCCAAGACGCCTTCGGGACAGGGTATGCGGACACCGGGGAGCTGTTTTTT. The chain carries TRBV4-2 and TRBJ2-2; 9 nucleotides match TRBD1. V lost 0 bases and J lost 3; bases outside the gene matches: 14. The germline CDR1 and CDR2 sequences are LGHNA and YNFKEQ. The CDR3 consists of 20 residues.